These T cell receptor beta chains were read from a single sample in a study of early T cells in non-severe SARS-CoV-2 infection. TCRdb reprocessed the 5' RACE reads via MiXCR and lists one record per CDR3 protein. The table records approximately 39,000 distinct CDR3 sequences, less than 7.5% of them present only once. This sample comprised whole blood, obtained at baseline. The receptors derive from an adult who was a healthcare worker with PCR-confirmed SARS-CoV-2 infection or an uninfected control (not recorded which). CDR3s include the opening cysteine and the closing phenylalanine or tryptophan. The order of the fields is J gene, clone size, D gene, V gene, CDR3 DNA, CDR3 protein. A D gene is named only where the DNA matches it firmly. Clone size is shown for a subset of rows, as once, few, many or a class of expanded clone.

TRBJ2-6 many - TRBV19 TGTGCCAGTAGTCCCCAATTAACGGTAACAAGGACAGACTTGACTTTC CASSPQLTVTRTDLTF
TRBJ2-3 few - TRBV7-9 TGTGCCAGCAGCTTAAACGGGGATGGCGATACGCAGTATTTT CASSLNGDGDTQYF
TRBJ2-1 few TRBD2 TRBV6-5 TGTGCCAGCAAAACACTAGCGGGAGGGCCGGAGTTCTTC CASKTLAGGPEFF
TRBJ2-1 many - TRBV27 TGTGCCAGCAGTTTGAACAGAGCGAATGAGCAGTTCTTC CASSLNRANEQFF
TRBJ1-2 many TRBD1 TRBV5-1 TGCGCCAGCAGCTCGGAGCTGAGACAGGGGCGCAACTATGGCTACACCTTC CASSSELRQGRNYGYTF
TRBJ1-1 few - TRBV12-3/TRBV12-4 TGTGCCAGCAGTGTGACGGTGAACACTGAAGCTTTCTTT CASSVTVNTEAFF
TRBJ2-1 many - TRBV6-5 TGTGCCAGCAGTTACGGCCTTAGGGCCGGGAGATCTAGGGGTGAGCAGTTCTTC CASSYGLRAGRSRGEQFF
TRBJ1-2 - - TRBV30 TGTGCCTGGAGCCCCGGGGGGGCCGGCTACACCTTC CAWSPGGAGYTF
TRBJ2-3 - - TRBV20-1 TGCAGTGCTAGAGGTCCGTCCCTGCCAGATACGCAGTATTTT CSARGPSLPDTQYF
TRBJ2-7 many - TRBV20-1 TGCAGTGCTAGAGATCGAGACAAGTACTCCTACGAGCAGTACTTC CSARDRDKYSYEQYF
TRBJ2-5 - - TRBV5-1 TGCGCCAGCAGCTTGGAGAGGCAATCGGAGACCCAGTACTTC CASSLERQSETQYF
TRBJ2-7 many - TRBV9 TGTGCCAGCAGTACAACCGGGACAATGAGCTACGAGCAGTACTTC CASSTTGTMSYEQYF
TRBJ1-1 many - TRBV6-5 TGTGCCAGCAGGGTGACAGTGGGAACTGAAGCTTTCTTT CASRVTVGTEAFF
TRBJ1-1 - - TRBV24-1 TGTGCCACCAGTGATACCAGGTCCCGGTCCACTGAAGCTTTCTTT CATSDTRSRSTEAFF
TRBJ2-5 few TRBD1 TRBV7-2 TGTGCCAGCAGTAGGGGACAGGACGGAGAGACCCAGTACTTC CASSRGQDGETQYF
TRBJ2-3 - TRBD2 TRBV2 TGTGCCAGCAGTGAAGCGCTATTAGCGGGAGGGAGCACAGATACGCAGTATTTT CASSEALLAGGSTDTQYF
TRBJ1-4 - - TRBV27 TGTGCCAGCAGTCCCGACAGCCATAATGAAAAACTGTTTTTT CASSPDSHNEKLFF
TRBJ2-2 many TRBD2 TRBV7-6 TGTGCCAGCAGAGGCTTTGGACTAGGGGCCGGGGAGCTGTTTTTT CASRGFGLGAGELFF
TRBJ2-2 many - TRBV21-1 TGTGCCAGCAGCAAAGAGTCCCGGCAGGGGGCGAACACCGGGGAGCTGTTTTTT CASSKESRQGANTGELFF
TRBJ1-5 many - TRBV7-9 TGTGCCAGCAGCTTAGGTAGGGGAAATCAGCCCCAGCATTTT CASSLGRGNQPQHF
TRBJ1-4 few - TRBV18 TGTGCCAGCTCACCACCGGGGAGGAAATCTAATGAAAAACTGTTTTTT CASSPPGRKSNEKLFF
TRBJ2-1 many - TRBV4-3 TGCGCCAGCAGCCCTAGGGCGTTTTCCGACAATGAGCAGTTCTTC CASSPRAFSDNEQFF
TRBJ2-7 many - TRBV20-1 TGCAGTGCGGGAATCCGACCTTACGAGCAGTACTTC CSAGIRPYEQYF